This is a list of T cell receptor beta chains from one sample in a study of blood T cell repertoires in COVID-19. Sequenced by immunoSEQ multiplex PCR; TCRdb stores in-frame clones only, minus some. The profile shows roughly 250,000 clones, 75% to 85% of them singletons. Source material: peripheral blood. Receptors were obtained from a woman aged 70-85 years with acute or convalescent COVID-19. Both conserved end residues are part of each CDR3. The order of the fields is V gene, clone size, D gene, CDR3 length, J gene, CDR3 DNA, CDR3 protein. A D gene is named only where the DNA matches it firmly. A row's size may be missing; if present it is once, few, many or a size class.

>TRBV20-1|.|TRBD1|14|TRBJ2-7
TGCAGTGCTAGTCTAACAGGGGGGACTTACGAGCAGTACTTC
CSASLTGGTYEQYF
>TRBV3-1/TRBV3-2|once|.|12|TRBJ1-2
TGTGCCAGCAGCTCAAGTCCCTCGAATCCCTACTTC
CASSSSPSNPYF
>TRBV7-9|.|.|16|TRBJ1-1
TGTGCCAGCAGCTTAGGAAGGACAGCCCTGAACACTGAAGCTTTCTTT
CASSLGRTALNTEAFF
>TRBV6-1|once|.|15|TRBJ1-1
TGTGCCAGCAGTGAAGCTGGGGCTCGGAACACTGAAGCTTTCTTT
CASSEAGARNTEAFF
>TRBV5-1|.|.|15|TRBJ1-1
TGCGCCAGCAGCTTGCGATCAGGGGAGGGCACTGAAGCTTTCTTT
CASSLRSGEGTEAFF
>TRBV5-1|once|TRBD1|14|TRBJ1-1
TGCGCCAGCAGCGGAGGACAGGACAACACTGAAGCTTTCTTT
CASSGGQDNTEAFF
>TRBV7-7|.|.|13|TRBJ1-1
TGTGCTAGCAGCTATACATCGAACACTGAAGCTTTCTTT
CASSYTSNTEAFF
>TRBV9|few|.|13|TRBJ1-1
TGTGCCAGCAGCGTAGGAGAGTACACTGAAGCTTTCTTT
CASSVGEYTEAFF
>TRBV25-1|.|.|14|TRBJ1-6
TGTGCCAGCAGTGACGGAACAGGGCTATCACCCCTCCACTTT
CASSDGTGLSPLHF
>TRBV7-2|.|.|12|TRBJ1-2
TGTGCCAGCAGCTTAGTCCTTTATGGCTACACCTTC
CASSLVLYGYTF
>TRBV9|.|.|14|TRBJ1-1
TGTGCCAGCAGCGTAGGACTCCTGAACACTGAAGCTTTCTTT
CASSVGLLNTEAFF
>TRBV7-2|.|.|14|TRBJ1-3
TGTGCCAGCAGCGTAGACAGCTCTGGAAACACCATATATTTT
CASSVDSSGNTIYF
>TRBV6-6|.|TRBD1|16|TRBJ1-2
TGTGCCAGCAGTTACGGCCGGGACAGGGGGAACTATGGCTACACCTTC
CASSYGRDRGNYGYTF
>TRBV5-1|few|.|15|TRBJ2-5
TGCGCCAGCAGCCCATTGGTAGCGGAGCAAGAGACCCAGTACTTC
CASSPLVAEQETQYF
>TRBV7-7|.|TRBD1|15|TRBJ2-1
TGTGCTAGCAGCTTAAATCCCATTTCAGGGGGTGAGCAGTTCTTC
CASSLNPISGGEQFF
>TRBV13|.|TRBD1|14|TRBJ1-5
TGTGCCAGCAGCCGGACAGGGGCTGATCAGCCCCAGCATTTT
CASSRTGADQPQHF
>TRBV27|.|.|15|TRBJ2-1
TGTGCCAGCAGTTTGGGGCAGGCGTCCTACAATGAGCAGTTCTTC
CASSLGQASYNEQFF
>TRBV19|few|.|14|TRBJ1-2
TGTGCCAGTAGTGCCAGGTCGATTGACTATGGCTACACCTTC
CASSARSIDYGYTF
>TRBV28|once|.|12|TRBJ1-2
TGTGCCAGCAGCTGGGGGCTGTATGGCTACACCTTC
CASSWGLYGYTF
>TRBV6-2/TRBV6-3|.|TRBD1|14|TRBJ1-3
TGTGCCAGCAGTTCAGGGGGTACCGGAAACACCATATATTTT
CASSSGGTGNTIYF
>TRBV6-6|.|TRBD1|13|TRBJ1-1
TGTGCCAGCAGTCGGACAGGGAACGCTGAAGCTTTCTTT
CASSRTGNAEAFF
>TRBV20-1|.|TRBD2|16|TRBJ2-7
TGCAGTGCTAGTGAGCTAGCGGGTTACCGCTCCTACGAGCAGTACTTC
CSASELAGYRSYEQYF
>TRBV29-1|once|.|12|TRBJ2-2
TGCAGCGTCGAAAGGGGTTACGGGGAGCTGTTTTTT
CSVERGYGELFF
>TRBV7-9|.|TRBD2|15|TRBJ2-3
TGTGCCAGCAGCTCACGACTAGCGGCCTTAGATACGCAGTATTTT
CASSSRLAALDTQYF
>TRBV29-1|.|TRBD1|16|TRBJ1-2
TGCAGCGCCCTCGTACGTACAGGGGGCGTAAGCTATGGCTACACCTTC
CSALVRTGGVSYGYTF
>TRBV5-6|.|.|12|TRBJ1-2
TGTGCCAGCAGCTTGGGGGCCTATGGCTACACCTTC
CASSLGAYGYTF
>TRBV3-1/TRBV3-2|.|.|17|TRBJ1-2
TGTGCCAGCAGCCAAGAACCCCCGAGTCAATCCTCCTATGGCTACACCTTC
CASSQEPPSQSSYGYTF
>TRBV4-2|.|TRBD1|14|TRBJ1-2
TGTGCCAGCAGCCGACAGGGGACTAACTATGGCTACACCTTC
CASSRQGTNYGYTF
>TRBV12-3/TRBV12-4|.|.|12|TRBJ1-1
TGTGCCAGCAGTTTATTTTCTACTGAAGCTTTCTTT
CASSLFSTEAFF
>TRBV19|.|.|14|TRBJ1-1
TGTGCCAGTAGTAGTGGAGGGGCAAACACTGAAGCTTTCTTT
CASSSGGANTEAFF
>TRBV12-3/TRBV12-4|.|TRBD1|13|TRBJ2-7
TGTGCCAGCAGTTTTACAGGGGTTAACGAGCAGTACTTC
CASSFTGVNEQYF
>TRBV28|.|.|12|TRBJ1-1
TGTGCCAGCAGTCCAATGAACACTGAAGCTTTCTTT
CASSPMNTEAFF
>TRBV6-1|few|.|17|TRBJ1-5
TGTGCCAGCAGTGAAGCGCTCCCCGGCGGCCTTGGGCAGCCCCAGCATTTT
CASSEALPGGLGQPQHF
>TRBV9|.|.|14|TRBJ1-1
TGTGCCAGCAGCGTAGATCAGGGCTTGACTGAAGCTTTCTTT
CASSVDQGLTEAFF
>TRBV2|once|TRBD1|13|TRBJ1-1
TGTGCCAGCAGTACAGGGGGTAGCACTGAAGCTTTCTTT
CASSTGGSTEAFF
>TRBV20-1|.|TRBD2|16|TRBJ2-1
TGCAGTGCTAGTCCAGCGGGGGCGTCCTCCTACAATGAGCAGTTCTTC
CSASPAGASSYNEQFF
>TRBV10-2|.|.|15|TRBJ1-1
TGCGCCAGCAGTGATTCGGCAGGGCGGGGGACTGAAGCTTTCTTT
CASSDSAGRGTEAFF
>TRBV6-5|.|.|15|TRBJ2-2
TGTGCCAGCAGTTACTCGCGGTTGGAAACCGGGGAGCTGTTTTTT
CASSYSRLETGELFF
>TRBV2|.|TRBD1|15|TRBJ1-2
TGTGCCAGCAGTGAGGGACAGGTGTCCTCCCCCGGCTACACCTTC
CASSEGQVSSPGYTF
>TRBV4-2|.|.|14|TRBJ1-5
TGTGCCAGCAGCCAAGATCCGCAGGGTTTGCCCCAGCATTTT
CASSQDPQGLPQHF
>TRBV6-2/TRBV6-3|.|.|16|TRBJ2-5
TGTGCCAGCAGTTACTCGAAGCTAGAGTACCAAGAGACCCAGTACTTC
CASSYSKLEYQETQYF
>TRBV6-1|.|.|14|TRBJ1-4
TGTGCCAGCAGTGAAGACAGGGTGAGGGAAAAACTGTTTTTT
CASSEDRVREKLFF
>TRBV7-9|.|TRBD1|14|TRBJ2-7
TGTGCCAGCAGCTCCGGGACAGGGGTGTTCGAGCAGTACTTC
CASSSGTGVFEQYF
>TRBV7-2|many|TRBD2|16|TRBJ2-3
TGTGCCAGCAGCCCACGCCAGCGGGGGACCAGAGATACGCAGTATTTT
CASSPRQRGTRDTQYF
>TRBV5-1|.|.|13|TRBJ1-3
TGCGCCAGCAGCTTGGATGGCGGAAACACCATATATTTT
CASSLDGGNTIYF
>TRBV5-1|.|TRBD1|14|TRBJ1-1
TGCGCCAGCAGCCTACAGGGGCGGGGGGCTGAAGCTTTCTTT
CASSLQGRGAEAFF
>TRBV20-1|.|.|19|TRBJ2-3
TGCAGTGCTAGTGCAGTTGGACTCGCGATTAAGGGGGGCACAGATACGCAGTATTTT
CSASAVGLAIKGGTDTQYF
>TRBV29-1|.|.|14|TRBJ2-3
TGCAGCGTTAGAATAGGGGGTTGGACAGATACGCAGTATTTT
CSVRIGGWTDTQYF
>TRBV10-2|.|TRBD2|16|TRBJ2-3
TGCGCCAGCAACAGCGGGGGGGGTCTTAGCACAGATACGCAGTATTTT
CASNSGGGLSTDTQYF
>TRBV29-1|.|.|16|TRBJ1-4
TGCAGCGTCACAGGGCTTTTGGGGGTCACTAATGAAAAACTGTTTTTT
CSVTGLLGVTNEKLFF
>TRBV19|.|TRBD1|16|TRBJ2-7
TGTGCCAGTAGGCCCCGCTCGACAGGGGTTAATGACGAGCAGTACTTC
CASRPRSTGVNDEQYF
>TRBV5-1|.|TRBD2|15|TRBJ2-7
TGCGCCAGCAGTCTCGCGGGAGGGGTATCCTACGAGCAGTACTTC
CASSLAGGVSYEQYF
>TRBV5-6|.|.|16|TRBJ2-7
TGTGCCAGCACCATAAACATTGGGGGCCCTTTTAGCGAGCAGTACTTC
CASTINIGGPFSEQYF
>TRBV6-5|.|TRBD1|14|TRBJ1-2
TGTGCCAGCAGTTACCGGGACAGGGGCTATGGCTACACCTTC
CASSYRDRGYGYTF
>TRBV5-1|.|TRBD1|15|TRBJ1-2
TGCGCCAGCAGCTTGGGACAGGGGGTTTACTATGGCTACACCTTC
CASSLGQGVYYGYTF
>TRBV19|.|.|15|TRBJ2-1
TGTGCCAGTAGTATAGGGCAGGGGCGCTACAATGAGCAGTTCTTC
CASSIGQGRYNEQFF